Detailed here is one TCR beta chain. Its target is unknown. This sample was included in a study of blood T cells in healthy people across ages. General study findings and limits: There was a strong correlation between TCR beta diversity and naive T cell percentage.

Peripheral blood, about 10 milliliters per donor, was collected. Trimming removed 3 bases from V and 0 bases from J, with 8 bases in between. The CDR3 loop spans 14 amino acids. With a J-beta primer mix and a sample-barcoded 5' primer, a second PCR ran 7 to 11 cycles. TCRdb fed the 5' RACE reads into MiXCR, producing one record per CDR3 protein. The sample lists 1 million to 1.2 million distinct CDR3 sequences, more than 30% occurring once. The chain uses TRBV12-3 or TRBV12-4 and TRBJ1-1, with D unclear. This clonotype was sampled from a man between 18 and 35 years old in good health. The sequenced material came from blood. The CDR3 spells CASSFRNMNTEAFF. As DNA, the CDR3 is TGTGCCAGCAGTTTCCGCAACATGAACACTGAAGCTTTCTTT.